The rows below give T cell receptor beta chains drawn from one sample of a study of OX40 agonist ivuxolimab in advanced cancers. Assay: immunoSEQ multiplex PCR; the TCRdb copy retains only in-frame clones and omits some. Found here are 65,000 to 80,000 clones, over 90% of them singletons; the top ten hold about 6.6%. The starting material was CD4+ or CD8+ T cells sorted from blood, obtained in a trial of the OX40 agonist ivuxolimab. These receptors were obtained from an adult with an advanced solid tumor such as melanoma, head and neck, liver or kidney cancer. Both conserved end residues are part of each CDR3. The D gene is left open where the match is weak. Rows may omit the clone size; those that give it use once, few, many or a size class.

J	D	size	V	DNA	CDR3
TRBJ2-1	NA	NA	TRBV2	TGTGCCAGCAGTGTTTCAGCGGACTCCTACAATGAGCAGTTCTTC	CASSVSADSYNEQFF
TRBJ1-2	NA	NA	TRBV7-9	TGTGCCAGTGCTTACAGTGATAACTATGGCTACACCTTC	CASAYSDNYGYTF
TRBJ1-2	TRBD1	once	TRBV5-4	TGTGCCAGCAGCGGTTTGGATAGGGGGCCCGACTATGGCTACACCTTC	CASSGLDRGPDYGYTF
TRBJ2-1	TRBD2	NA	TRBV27	TGTGCCAGCAGTTCCCCAGCGGGGGGAAACAATGAGCAGTTCTTC	CASSSPAGGNNEQFF
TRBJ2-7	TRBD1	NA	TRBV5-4	TGTGCCAGCAGTCCTGGAGTGAAGGGGGCACCCTACGAGCAGTACTTC	CASSPGVKGAPYEQYF
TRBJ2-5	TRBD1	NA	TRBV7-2	TGTGCCAGCAGCTTACTTACAGGGGAGAAAGAGACCCAGTACTTC	CASSLLTGEKETQYF
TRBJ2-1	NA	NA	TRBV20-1	TGCAGTGCTCCCCTTTACAATGAGCAGTTCTTC	CSAPLYNEQFF
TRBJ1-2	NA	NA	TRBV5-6	TGTGCCAGCAGCTTATCACAGGATCCCCCCTATGGCTACACCTTC	CASSLSQDPPYGYTF
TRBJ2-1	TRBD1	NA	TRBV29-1	TGCAGCACGGAGGACAGGGCCTACAATGAGCAGTTCTTC	CSTEDRAYNEQFF
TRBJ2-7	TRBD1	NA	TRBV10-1	TGCGCCAGCAGCGCCCGGGACAGGGAACCCTACGAGCAGTACTTC	CASSARDREPYEQYF
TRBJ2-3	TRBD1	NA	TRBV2	TGTGCCAGCAGGGGACAGGGGGGAACAGATACGCAGTATTTT	CASRGQGGTDTQYF
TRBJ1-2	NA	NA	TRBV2	TGTGCCAGCAGTGAAACCGATCTGGGGGCGGACCCTGGCTACACCTTC	CASSETDLGADPGYTF
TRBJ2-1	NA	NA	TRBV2	TGTGCCAGCAGTTTCTGGGGGTCCTACAATGAGCAGTTCTTC	CASSFWGSYNEQFF
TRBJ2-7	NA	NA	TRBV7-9	TGTGCCAGCAGCTTAGATAGTAGCGGCTACGAGCAGTACTTC	CASSLDSSGYEQYF
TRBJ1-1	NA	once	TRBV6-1	TGTGCCAGCAGTCATAGCTACACTGAAGCTTTCTTT	CASSHSYTEAFF
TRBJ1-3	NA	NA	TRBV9	TGTGCCAGCAGCGCGAACTCTGGAAACACCATATATTTT	CASSANSGNTIYF
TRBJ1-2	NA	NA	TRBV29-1	TGCAGCGTTGAAATTTCGGACAGCTCTAACTATGGCTACACCTTC	CSVEISDSSNYGYTF
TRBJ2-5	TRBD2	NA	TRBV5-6	TGTGCCAGCAGCCCGACTAGCGGCCAAGAGACCCAGTACTTC	CASSPTSGQETQYF
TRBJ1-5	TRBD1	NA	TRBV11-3	TGTGCCAGCAGCTTAAAAAAACAGGGGGTGAGTCAGCCCCAGCATTTT	CASSLKKQGVSQPQHF
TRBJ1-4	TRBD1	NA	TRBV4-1	TGCGCCAGCAGCCTGCGGACAGGCCCTGAGTCTCGAGAAAAACTGTTTTTT	CASSLRTGPESREKLFF
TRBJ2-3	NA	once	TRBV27	TGTGCCAGCAGTTTCGGCGTTACAGATACGCAGTATTTT	CASSFGVTDTQYF
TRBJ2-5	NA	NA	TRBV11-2	TGTGCCAGCAGTCCCGACGGACAGTTGGGGACCCAGTACTTC	CASSPDGQLGTQYF
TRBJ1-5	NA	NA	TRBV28	TGTGCCAGCAGCACGATCAATCAGCCCCAGCATTTT	CASSTINQPQHF
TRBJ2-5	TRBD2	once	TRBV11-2	TGTGCCAGCAGCTTAGAACTAGCGGGGGGAGAGACCCAGTACTTC	CASSLELAGGETQYF
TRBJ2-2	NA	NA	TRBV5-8	TGTGCCAGCAGCTTGGAGCAGGGGTTACCCGGGGAGCTGTTTTTT	CASSLEQGLPGELFF
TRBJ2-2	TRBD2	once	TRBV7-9	TGTGCCAGCACCGGGCCCCTAGCGGGAGGCACCGGGGAGCTGTTTTTT	CASTGPLAGGTGELFF
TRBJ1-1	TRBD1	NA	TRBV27	TGTGCCAGCAGTTTACGGACAGGGCTAGATGAAGCTTTCTTT	CASSLRTGLDEAFF
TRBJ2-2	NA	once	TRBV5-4	TGTGCCAGCCACACCTTGGGGGGGGCAGGGGGCACCACCGGGGAGCTGTTTTTT	CASHTLGGAGGTTGELFF
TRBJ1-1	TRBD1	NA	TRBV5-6	TGTGCCAGCAGCGGAGGACAGGGTACGGCTTTCTTT	CASSGGQGTAFF
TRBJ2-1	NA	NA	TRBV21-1	TGTGCCAGCAGCTCTAAAGAGGGGAGTCGTTCCTACAATGAGCAGTTCTTC	CASSSKEGSRSYNEQFF
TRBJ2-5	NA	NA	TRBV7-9	TGTGCCAGCAGCCCCCGTTTTAGCGGCCAAGAGACCCAGTACTTC	CASSPRFSGQETQYF
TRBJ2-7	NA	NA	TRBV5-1	TGCGCCAGCAGCTTGAATGAGGGCTACGAGCAGTACTTC	CASSLNEGYEQYF
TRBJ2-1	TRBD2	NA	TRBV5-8	TGTGCCAGCAGCTTAGGGACTAGCGGGGGGGAAAAGCAGTTCTTC	CASSLGTSGGEKQFF
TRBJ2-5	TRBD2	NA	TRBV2	TGTGCCAGCAGCCGAGCGGGAAACAGGGAGACCCAGTACTTC	CASSRAGNRETQYF
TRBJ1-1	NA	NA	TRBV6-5	TGTGCCAGCAGTTATGGGTTTCCGACCACTGAAGCTTTCTTT	CASSYGFPTTEAFF
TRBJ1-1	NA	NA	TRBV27	TGTGCCAGCAGTTTAGGAAACACTGAAGCTTTCTTT	CASSLGNTEAFF
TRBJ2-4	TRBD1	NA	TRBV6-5	TGTGCCAGCAGTTTGACCCTGGACAGGGACATTCAGTACTTC	CASSLTLDRDIQYF
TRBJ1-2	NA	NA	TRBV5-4	TGTGCCAGCAGTCCCCGGGGTGACAGAAACTATGGCTACACCTTC	CASSPRGDRNYGYTF
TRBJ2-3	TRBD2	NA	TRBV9	TGTGCCAGTAGCGGGGGACTCACAGATACGCAGTATTTT	CASSGGLTDTQYF
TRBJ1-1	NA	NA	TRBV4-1	TGCGCCAGCAGCCTAATGGAGTCGGTTTCGACGAACACTGAAGCTTTCTTT	CASSLMESVSTNTEAFF
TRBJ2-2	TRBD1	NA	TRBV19	TGTGCCAGTAGTATACGACAGGGGAGTACCACCGGGGAGCTGTTTTTT	CASSIRQGSTTGELFF
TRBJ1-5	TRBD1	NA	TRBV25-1	TGTGCCAAACCCCACAGGGGGTCGCTTTCGTACAATCAGCCCCAGCATTTT	CAKPHRGSLSYNQPQHF
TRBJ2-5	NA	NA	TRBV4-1	TGCGCCAGCAGCCAAGAGGGTAACAGGGCGGGGGAGACCCAGTACTTC	CASSQEGNRAGETQYF
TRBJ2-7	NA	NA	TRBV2	TGTGCCAGCAGTGAAGCGCCCCGCGTAGTTGAAGAGCAGTACTTC	CASSEAPRVVEEQYF
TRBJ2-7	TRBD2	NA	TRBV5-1	TGCGCCAGCAGCTTGAGTAGCGGGGGGTACGAGCAGTACTTC	CASSLSSGGYEQYF
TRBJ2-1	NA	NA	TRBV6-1	TGTGCCAGCAGTGTTAGTAATACCTACAATGAGCAGTTCTTC	CASSVSNTYNEQFF